This T cell receptor (beta chain) was profiled in a study of CD4 T cells in relation to SARS-CoV-2 and coronaviruses (dated by TCRdb to about 2021). Notes on the research overall: In the ViraFEST assay, PBMCs were cultured with antigen for 10 days, after which TCR beta CDR3s were sequenced to identify antigen-specific clonal expansions. An HIV-1 Nef peptide pool or a culture without peptide was used as the negative reference condition. Shared crossreactive spike epitopes were mapped to their HLA restriction using patient-derived lymphoblastoid cell lines. Memory CD4+ T cell crossreactivity between SARS-CoV-2 and common cold coronavirus spike proteins was assessed at the TCR clonotype level in the study. The Adaptive Biotechnologies TCR-sequencing kit was used to sequence samples from a few pre-COVID donors and the naive versus memory experiments, while other data came from Illumina-based sequencing. For other donors in the study, expansion assays were sequenced with a different, Illumina-based TCR-beta assay. Paper-wide results and their limitations: Pre-pandemic and post-infection samples were not both contributed by any donor, so tracing of the source of pre-existing responses was limited. Memory CD4+ clonotypes crossrecognizing SARS-CoV-2 and at least one common cold coronavirus spike were found in 55% to 75% of donors. The study was constrained by small numbers of patients and of tested TCRs. Crossreactivity analysis centred on spike protein, so crossreactivity against other viral proteins was not assessed. Significantly weaker SARS-CoV-2-driven expansion was shown by crossreactive clones than by monoreactive clones, consistent with antigenic imprinting.

On this clone: The antigen it recognizes is unknown. The input lacks base qualities; no much larger clone sits a single base away.

From its cysteine to its phenylalanine, the CDR3 spans 15 amino acids. The DNA shown is the 45-base CDR3, in frame from base 1. V is pruned by 1 base and J by 4 bases, leaving 4 bases of the junction without a gene match. According to the germline V gene, CDR1 reads SGHRS and CDR2 reads YFSETQ. CD4+ T cells from unexposed donors were collected before the COVID-19 pandemic (2011-2018). After around 11 days of culture, CD4+ T cells were isolated with the EasySep CD4+ T cell isolation kit. As cell number allowed, CD4+ T cells from unexposed donors were tested for reactivity to SARS-CoV-2 S and N and to four common cold coronavirus spike pools. PBMCs were cultured at under 2.5 million per well in IMDM supplemented with around 5% human AB serum and 10 IU/ml IL-2. Half of the culture medium was replaced with fresh IL-2-containing medium on days 3 and 7. In general, triplicate replicate wells were used for every peptide culture condition. The leukapheresis product for the unexposed donors was obtained through commercial purchase. Ficoll-Paque PLUS gradient centrifugation was used to isolate PBMCs from leukapheresis product or whole blood. PBMCs were either cryopreserved at -140°C or used fresh in the expansion assay. The QIAamp Micro DNA Kit was used to extract genomic DNA from the CD4+ T cells.

Receptors were amplified or captured by the immunoSEQ multiplex PCR assay. Per the source publication's procedure: During preprocessing, nonproductive sequences were removed, as were CDR3s that did not start with C, did not end with F or W, or were shorter than 7 amino acids. The MANAFEST web app identified antigen-specific clonotypes based on expansion compared with the reference and other culture wells. A clone counted as positive if significantly expanded in 2 of 3 replicate wells versus the reference culture at FDR below 0.05. For a clone to be considered positive, significant expansion relative to all other tandem wells and an odds ratio above 5 were also required. CDR3 homology was measured as pairwise Levenshtein distance, computed with the stringdist R package after trimming three terminal residues from each end. TCRdb carries this immuneACCESS record with in-frame sequences only. Its versions omit some clonotypes, under half of them owing to an unresolved V gene in the studies checked, with the rest unexplained. Clonal size and the V and J genes are those of that table, whereas D and trimming came from the DNA. The sample table holds under 25,000 clones, of which about 77% were seen once. The biggest ten clones account for 15% to 20% of the sample.

Sequencing was done on a sample of CD4+ T cells from PBMCs, cultured in vitro. The TCR originated in a human donor in good health. Recombination connected TRBV5-1 to TRBJ2-7; TRBD1 agrees with 11 junctional bases. The nucleotide sequence is given as TGCGCCAGCAGCTTGATCGGGACAGGGGGTTACGAGCAGTACTTC. It translates as CASSLIGTGGYEQYF.